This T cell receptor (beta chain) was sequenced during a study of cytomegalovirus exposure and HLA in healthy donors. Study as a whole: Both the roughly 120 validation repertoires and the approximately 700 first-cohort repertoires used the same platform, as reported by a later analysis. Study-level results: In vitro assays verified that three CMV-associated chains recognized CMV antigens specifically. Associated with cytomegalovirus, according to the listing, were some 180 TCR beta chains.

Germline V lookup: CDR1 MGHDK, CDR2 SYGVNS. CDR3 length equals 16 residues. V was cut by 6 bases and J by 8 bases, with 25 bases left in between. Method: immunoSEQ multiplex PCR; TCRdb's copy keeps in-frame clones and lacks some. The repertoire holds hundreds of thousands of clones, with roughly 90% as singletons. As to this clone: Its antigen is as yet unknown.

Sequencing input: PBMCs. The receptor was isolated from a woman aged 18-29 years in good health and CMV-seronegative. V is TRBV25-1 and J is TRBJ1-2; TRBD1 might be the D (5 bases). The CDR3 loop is CASSTSRAAGLWGYTF. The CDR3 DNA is TGTGCCAGCAGCACCTCTAGGGCGGCGGGGCTTTGGGGCTACACCTTC.